The source of this T cell receptor (beta chain) is a study of T-cell memory formation after mild COVID-19 (dated by TCRdb to the early 2020s). With regard to the full study: TCR sequence clusters from the two donors were largely donor specific. The cohort was made up of two young adult volunteers, one female and one male, who were previously healthy. In two donors, T-cell clones that expanded and contracted after mild COVID-19 were tracked by sequencing TCRalpha and TCRbeta repertoires over time.

This clonotype has more than one count but fewer than ten. No antigen is known for it. This may be a read error, as it is one base from a much larger clone. Ficoll-Paque density gradient centrifugation was used to isolate PBMCs. TCRdb shows the sequencer as Illumina NovaSeq 6000. TCRalpha and TCRbeta cDNA libraries were built by 5'RACE with constant-segment primers, adding sample barcodes and unique molecular identifiers. RNA was extracted from every sample with Trizol reagent. Library amplification was performed in two PCR steps, and a second sample barcode and Illumina TruSeq adapters were introduced in the second step. Libraries were sequenced on an Illumina NovaSeq with 2 x 150 bp paired-end reads. In the source study's methods: With migec v1.2.7, reads were demultiplexed and then collapsed into UMI-guided consensus sequences. Using mixcr v2.1.11, the UMI consensuses were aligned to TRA and TRB V and J templates and assembled into clonotypes. A clonotype was counted as expanded or contracted only if both edgeR and NoisET called the change significant, with noise models trained on biological replicates. For edgeR calls, a false discovery rate-adjusted p below 0.01 and a log2 fold-change threshold of 1 were applied. PCA with hierarchical clustering of max-normalized trajectories of the 1000 most abundant clonotypes was used as exploratory dynamics analysis. Separately sequenced CD4+ and CD8+ repertoires were used to assign the CD4 or CD8 phenotype of responding clones. TCRdb reran the public reads through fastp at Q25 and MiXCR, keeping productive beta chains. Every entry covers one CDR3 protein and lists the most common genes and DNA from its rows. TCRdb assigned the V and J calls; the authors' analysis was not used. This sample comprises hundreds of thousands of distinct CDR3 sequences, around 15% of them detected only once. The ten largest clones represent around 8.1% of the sample.

What the authors observed across the whole study: The study covered only a couple of mild cases, and larger cohorts including severe cases with pre-infection samples were considered necessary. Contracting CD4+ clones appeared mostly in the CM and EM memory subsets, whereas CD8+ clones were enriched in EMRA. Balanced CD4/CD8 phenotypes were observed for clones contracting from day 15 to 85, whereas a bias towards CD4+ was observed for a second wave of clones expanding from day 15 to 37. Some responding clones were detected in pre-infection memory, suggesting pre-existing cross-reactive memory T cells joined the SARS-CoV-2 response. SARS-CoV-2 specificity was not confirmed for the second-wave clones peaking on day 37.

The sample consisted of PBMCs or a T cell subset sorted from them (not recorded which). The TCR comes from an adult woman who had mild COVID-19 (a few samples of this study predate the infection). The sample titles of this study are shuffled in the database, so cell type and time point are left out; the donor was told from shared clones.

The CDR3 region reads CASSLDVNEQFF. The bases are TGTGCCAGCAGCTTGGATGTCAATGAGCAGTTCTTC. The chain was built from TRBV5-4 and TRBJ2-1, with no D gene named confidently. Reading from cysteine to phenylalanine, the CDR3 counts 12 amino acids. Just the 36-base CDR3 DNA is kept, in frame starting at base 1. Trimming removed 0 bases from V and 6 bases from J, leaving 4 bases between the germline ends. Reading the germline V gene (reference sequence) gives CDR1 SGHNT and CDR2 YYREEE.